The rows below give T cell receptor beta chains drawn from one sample of a study of PD-L1 blockade in urothelial cancer. This table comes from immunoSEQ multiplex PCR, and its TCRdb copy is limited to in-frame clones, with some not included. In the table there are around 66,000 clones, over 75% of which are singletons. Specimen: PBMCs, collected around atezolizumab (anti-PD-L1) treatment. These TCRs come from a man aged 70-80 years with urothelial cancer. Each CDR3 is given with its conserved first and last residue. A D gene is named only where the DNA matches it firmly. The size entry is marked missing in some rows and otherwise reads once, few, many or a size class.

TRBJ2-1	TRBV29-1	.	.	TGCAGCGTTGAAGATGAAAGGGAGGTGAATGAGCAGTTCTTC	CSVEDEREVNEQFF
TRBJ1-2	TRBV11-2	TRBD1	.	TGTGCCAGCAGCGTAGCCCCACAGGGGCCTAATGGGTACACCTTC	CASSVAPQGPNGYTF
TRBJ2-5	TRBV15	.	.	TGTGCCACCAGCAGAGATCCGTTTTTTCGTGCTAACCAAGAGACCCAGTACTTC	CATSRDPFFRANQETQYF
TRBJ2-1	TRBV7-3	.	.	TGTGCCAGCAGCTTGGTCTCACTAGAGGGGGAGTTCAATGAGCAGTTCTTC	CASSLVSLEGEFNEQFF
TRBJ2-1	TRBV7-3	.	.	TGTGCCAGCAGCTTAAGCACTCAGGATGAGCAGTTCTTC	CASSLSTQDEQFF
TRBJ2-2	TRBV11-2	.	.	TGTGCCAGCACGGGGGGGGAGCTGTTTTTT	CASTGGELFF
TRBJ2-7	TRBV18	.	.	TGTGCCAGCTCACAAGCTATGTCGGCCTACGAGCAGTACTTC	CASSQAMSAYEQYF
TRBJ2-3	TRBV9	.	once	TGTGCCAGCAGCGCTCGTGTGAGGGATACGCAGTATTTT	CASSARVRDTQYF
TRBJ2-2	TRBV28	.	.	TGTGCCAGCAGTACGCAGGGAGGAGGCACCGGGGAGCTGTTTTTT	CASSTQGGGTGELFF
TRBJ2-1	TRBV7-9	TRBD2	.	TGTGCCAGCAGCCACGGCGGGACTAGGTTCTATGAGCAGTTCTTC	CASSHGGTRFYEQFF
TRBJ1-1	TRBV12-5	.	.	TGTGCTAGTGTCCAATCAGCGTCCTTCGCCACTGAAGCTTTCTTT	CASVQSASFATEAFF
TRBJ2-5	TRBV30	TRBD1	.	TGTGCCTGGAGTGGCCCCAGACAGGGGGTATTCCAAGAGACCCAGTACTTC	CAWSGPRQGVFQETQYF
TRBJ1-5	TRBV2	.	.	TGTGCCAGCGATGGGGGGAATCAGCCCCAGCATTTT	CASDGGNQPQHF
TRBJ2-7	TRBV5-1	.	.	TGCGCCAGCAGCTTGGCCAGGAGCGGGTATTCCTACGAGCAGTACTTC	CASSLARSGYSYEQYF
TRBJ2-1	TRBV9	.	once	TGTGCCAGCAGCGTATTGAGCGGAGACTACAATGAGCAGTTCTTC	CASSVLSGDYNEQFF
TRBJ2-1	TRBV10-3	.	.	TGTGCCATCAGGGGGGGGCGCAAGAATGAGCAGTTCTTC	CAIRGGRKNEQFF